The TCR beta chain under discussion was sequenced for a study of blood T cell repertoires in COVID-19. Assay: immunoSEQ multiplex PCR; the TCRdb copy retains only in-frame clones and omits some. The table lists around 250,000 clones, approximately 86% of them singletons. This clone was found once. Sequencing was performed on peripheral blood. The sequence derives from an older woman with active or convalescent COVID-19.

The chain's CDR3 is CASSVTALNTEAFF. For the CDR3, the DNA is TGTGCCAGCAGTGTGACAGCCCTGAACACTGAAGCTTTCTTT. The chain carries TRBV28 and TRBJ1-1, with D perhaps matching TRBD1 (5 bases). The CDR3 loop spans 14 amino acids. Germline lookup yields CDR1 MDHEN and CDR2 SYDVKM. Trimming shortened V by 5 bases and J by 0 bases, and 10 bases separated the two germline ends.